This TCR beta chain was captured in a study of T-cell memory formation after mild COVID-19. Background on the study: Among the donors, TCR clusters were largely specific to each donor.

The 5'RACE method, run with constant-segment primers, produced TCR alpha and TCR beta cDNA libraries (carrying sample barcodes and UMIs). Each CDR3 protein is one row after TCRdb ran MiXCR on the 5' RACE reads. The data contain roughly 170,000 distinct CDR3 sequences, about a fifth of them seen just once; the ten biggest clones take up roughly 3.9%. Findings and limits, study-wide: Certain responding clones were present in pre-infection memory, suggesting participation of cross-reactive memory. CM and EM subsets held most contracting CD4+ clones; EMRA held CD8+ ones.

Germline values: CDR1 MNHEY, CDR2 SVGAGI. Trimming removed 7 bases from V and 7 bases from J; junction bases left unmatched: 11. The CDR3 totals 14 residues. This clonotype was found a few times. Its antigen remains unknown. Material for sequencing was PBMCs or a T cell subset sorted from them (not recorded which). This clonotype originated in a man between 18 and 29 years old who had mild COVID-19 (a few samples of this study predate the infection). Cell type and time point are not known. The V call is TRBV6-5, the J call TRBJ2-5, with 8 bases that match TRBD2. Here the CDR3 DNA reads TGTGCCAGCAATACGGGACTAGGGGCCGGGACCCAGTACTTC. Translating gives CASNTGLGAGTQYF.